This TCR beta chain emerged from a study of cytomegalovirus exposure and HLA in healthy donors. General study findings and limits: An analysis that was carried out later associated fewer than 20,000 TCR beta sequences with HLA alleles at 0.05 false discovery rate. An analysis was carried out at a later point. It showed that HLA-associated TCR beta chains were more clonally expanded than equally common non-associated chains. Some V segments, TRBV6-2 and TRBV6-3 among them, were indistinguishable and were therefore excluded.

The study ran its PCR with 60 Vbeta and 13 Jbeta primers. Produced via immunoSEQ multiplex PCR; TCRdb's table is partial and in-frame only. The sample lists 65,000 to 85,000 clones; over 9.5% were seen once. From germline, CDR1 is SGHDT and CDR2 YYEEEE. The CDR3 covers 16 residues. V was clipped by 5 bases and J by 3 bases, with 20 bases between them. This clone was recorded a few times. Its target is unknown. Source material: PBMCs. The sequence was collected from a man aged 60 to 75 in good health and CMV-seropositive. The V gene is TRBV5-6, the J gene TRBJ1-2; tentative D call: TRBD1 (5 bases). The CDR3: CASRLTIQGFDYGYTF. DNA of the CDR3: TGTGCCAGCAGACTAACCATTCAGGGATTCGACTATGGCTACACCTTC.